The present entry profiles one T cell receptor beta chain with its context. The target antigen is unknown. This entry is derived from a study of T cells after posttransplantation cyclophosphamide. Study results and limitations: TRB clonality was highly associated with recipient CMV seropositivity and reactivation. TRB overlap between skin or GI tissue T cells and blood was limited.

Generated by immunoSEQ multiplex PCR, the TCRdb table keeps only in-frame clones and is missing some. Among around 4,900 clones listed, approximately 80% were seen once. Sampled 1 year posttransplant, controls received myeloablative marrow transplants, methotrexate and a calcineurin inhibitor. This CDR3 comprises 17 residues. Germline-derived CDR1 and CDR2 are SGHRS and YFSETQ. V was shortened by 4 bases and J by 0 bases, with 16 bases between the two germline ends. The starting material was PBMCs, obtained after an allogeneic stem cell transplant with a calcineurin inhibitor and methotrexate. The receptor comes from a male patient aged 40 to 50 who received an allogeneic stem cell transplant from an unrelated donor, was CMV-positive, and had chronic GVHD only. Some T cells may be transferred from the graft donor. V usage is TRBV5-1 and J usage is TRBJ1-4; D not certain. The CDR3 DNA reads as TGCGCCAGCAGCCTATGGAGCTCGGAGGCAACTAATGAAAAACTGTTTTTT. Translating it yields CASSLWSSEATNEKLFF.